This is a list of T cell receptor beta chains from one sample in a study of identical twins. TCRdb processed the 5' RACE reads anew with MiXCR; each CDR3 protein has one entry. The sample includes approximately 550,000 distinct CDR3 sequences, approximately 20% of them seen just once. These data were also reused for a study on yellow fever vaccine responses in identical twins.

Sequenced material: CD4+ T cells sorted from blood. The receptors were sampled from a young woman in good health. CDR3s include the opening cysteine and the closing phenylalanine or tryptophan. The D gene is left open where the match is weak. Clone size is shown for a subset of rows, as once, few, many or a class of expanded clone.

15,TRBD1,-,TRBV4-1,TRBJ2-2,CASSTTGGHTGELFF,TGCGCCAGCAGCACGACAGGGGGCCACACCGGGGAGCTGTTTTTT
14,TRBD1,few,TRBV5-1,TRBJ1-2,CASSSGTGRNGYTF,TGCGCCAGCAGCTCCGGGACAGGGAGGAATGGCTACACCTTC
14,-,few,TRBV6-4,TRBJ2-3,CASSMELGTDTQYF,TGTGCCAGCAGTATGGAGTTGGGCACAGATACGCAGTATTTT
16,TRBD2,-,TRBV24-1,TRBJ2-2,CATSDSGGAWTGELFF,TGTGCCACCAGTGATAGCGGGGGGGCCTGGACCGGGGAGCTGTTTTTT
16,-,-,TRBV5-1,TRBJ2-1,CASSLAGGTPYNEQFF,TGCGCCAGCAGCTTGGCGGGCGGGACTCCATACAATGAGCAGTTCTTC
15,TRBD2,few,TRBV14,TRBJ2-3,CASSQRLAGTDTQYF,TGTGCCAGCAGCCAGAGACTAGCGGGCACAGATACGCAGTATTTT
18,-,few,TRBV11-1,TRBJ2-1,CASSLERRGLGPNNEQFF,TGTGCCAGCAGCTTAGAGCGGAGGGGACTCGGCCCGAACAATGAGCAGTTCTTC
17,TRBD1,-,TRBV14,TRBJ2-1,CASSQDLGQGFYNEQFF,TGTGCCAGCAGCCAAGATTTGGGACAGGGGTTTTACAATGAGCAGTTCTTC
17,-,-,TRBV6-1,TRBJ2-1,CASSGLQGLGVNNEQFF,TGTGCCAGCAGTGGGCTTCAGGGGCTCGGAGTCAACAATGAGCAGTTCTTC
15,-,-,TRBV20-1,TRBJ2-3,CSARGWGPAGDTQYF,TGCAGTGCTAGAGGCTGGGGGCCCGCCGGAGATACGCAGTATTTT
16,TRBD2,-,TRBV2,TRBJ2-5,CASSVASGGVQETQYF,TGTGCCAGCAGTGTAGCTAGCGGGGGGGTCCAAGAGACCCAGTACTTC
15,-,-,TRBV15,TRBJ1-6,CATSRGKGEITPLHF,TGTGCCACCAGCAGAGGGAAGGGGGAGATAACACCCCTCCACTTT
13,TRBD2,few,TRBV24-1,TRBJ2-1,CATRNGGGSEQFF,TGTGCCACCAGGAATGGGGGGGGTAGTGAGCAGTTCTTC
19,-,-,TRBV11-2,TRBJ2-1,CASSLDLYLTARSYNEQFF,TGTGCCAGCAGCTTAGATCTCTACCTAACGGCCCGCTCCTACAATGAGCAGTTCTTC
14,-,few,TRBV2,TRBJ1-1,CASSVNEVGTEAFF,TGTGCCAGCAGTGTTAATGAAGTTGGCACTGAAGCTTTCTTT
16,TRBD1,-,TRBV5-1,TRBJ1-1,CASSLPGQGRSTEAFF,TGCGCCAGCAGCTTACCGGGACAGGGACGATCGACTGAAGCTTTCTTT
17,-,few,TRBV15,TRBJ2-3,CATSPEVLGGIGDTQYF,TGTGCCACCAGCCCAGAGGTTTTAGGGGGGATCGGAGATACGCAGTATTTT
13,-,-,TRBV18,TRBJ2-3,CASSPAGPVTQYF,TGTGCCAGCTCACCGGCTGGGCCGGTTACGCAGTATTTT
18,TRBD2,few,TRBV12-3/TRBV12-4,TRBJ2-1,CASRTSGRDKSPYNEQFF,TGTGCCAGCAGAACTAGCGGGAGGGATAAATCTCCCTACAATGAGCAGTTCTTC
14,TRBD2,few,TRBV10-3,TRBJ2-1,CAIGRGGLAYEQFF,TGTGCCATCGGTCGTGGGGGACTAGCATATGAGCAGTTCTTC
15,TRBD1,-,TRBV7-9,TRBJ1-2,CASSLARQGIRGYTF,TGTGCCAGCAGCTTAGCCAGACAGGGTATTCGGGGCTACACCTTC
21,-,few,TRBV4-1,TRBJ2-5,CASSQEFPIPGNGKPQETQYF,TGCGCCAGCAGCCAGGAATTCCCCATCCCCGGGAACGGCAAACCCCAAGAGACCCAGTACTTC
13,-,few,TRBV12-3/TRBV12-4,TRBJ1-1,CASSSGAGTEAFF,TGTGCCAGCAGCTCAGGGGCTGGGACTGAAGCTTTCTTT
14,TRBD2,-,TRBV6-1,TRBJ2-1,CASRHSGGHDEQFF,TGTGCCAGCAGACATAGCGGGGGCCATGATGAGCAGTTCTTC
11,-,-,TRBV19,TRBJ1-4,CASRGGTKLFF,TGTGCCAGTAGGGGGGGCACGAAACTGTTTTTT
14,-,-,TRBV10-3,TRBJ2-5,CAIRSGHSQETQYF,TGTGCCATCCGTTCGGGACACTCACAAGAGACCCAGTACTTC
14,-,many,TRBV27,TRBJ1-1,CASMIRYENTEAFF,TGTGCCAGCATGATCCGTTATGAAAACACTGAAGCTTTCTTT
12,-,few,TRBV6-6,TRBJ2-1,CASGPGVNEQFF,TGTGCCAGCGGACCAGGGGTGAATGAGCAGTTCTTC
11,-,many,TRBV29-1,TRBJ2-7,CSVRGNYEQYF,TGCAGCGTGAGGGGCAACTACGAGCAGTACTTC
14,-,few,TRBV6-2/TRBV6-3,TRBJ2-5,CASSYGHYQETQYF,TGTGCCAGCAGTTACGGGCACTATCAAGAGACCCAGTACTTC
13,TRBD2,-,TRBV11-2,TRBJ2-7,CTSSPRLADEQYF,TGTACCAGCAGCCCCCGACTAGCAGACGAGCAGTACTTC
15,-,few,TRBV7-2,TRBJ1-4,CASSPTGTANEKLFF,TGTGCCAGCAGCCCGACCGGGACGGCTAATGAAAAACTGTTTTTT
12,-,many,TRBV29-1,TRBJ1-5,CSVGDSNQPQHF,TGCAGCGTTGGCGATAGCAATCAGCCCCAGCATTTT
14,-,-,TRBV7-9,TRBJ2-5,CASSLPDPQETQYF,TGTGCCAGCAGCTTGCCGGACCCACAAGAGACCCAGTACTTC
14,-,few,TRBV5-1,TRBJ2-5,CASSLGEYQETQYF,TGCGCCAGCAGCTTGGGAGAGTACCAAGAGACCCAGTACTTC
12,-,few,TRBV12-3/TRBV12-4,TRBJ2-7,CASSADTYEQYF,TGTGCCAGCAGTGCTGATACCTACGAGCAGTACTTC
13,-,-,TRBV12-3/TRBV12-4,TRBJ2-5,CASSLDRQMTQYF,TGTGCCAGCAGTTTAGATCGGCAAATGACCCAGTACTTC
14,-,-,TRBV12-5,TRBJ2-5,CASGPGVLSQTQYF,TGTGCTAGTGGCCCGGGGGTCCTGAGTCAGACCCAGTACTTC
15,-,-,TRBV20-1,TRBJ2-2,CSARGRGANTGELFF,TGCAGTGCTAGGGGGCGGGGCGCGAACACCGGGGAGCTGTTTTTT
14,TRBD2,-,TRBV2,TRBJ2-7,CASSGTSGNYEQYF,TGTGCCAGCAGTGGGACTAGCGGAAACTACGAGCAGTACTTC
16,TRBD2,few,TRBV5-1,TRBJ2-7,CASSREGWGLNYEQYF,TGCGCCAGCAGCCGGGAGGGATGGGGGTTAAACTACGAGCAGTACTTC
13,-,-,TRBV7-2,TRBJ2-3,CASSLVGTDKQYF,TGTGCCAGCAGCTTAGTGGGCACAGATAAGCAGTATTTT
13,-,once,TRBV9,TRBJ1-2,CASSVVQGNGYTF,TGTGCCAGCAGCGTAGTACAGGGTAATGGCTACACCTTC
14,TRBD1,few,TRBV12-3/TRBV12-4,TRBJ1-1,CASSKGQANTEAFF,TGTGCCAGCAGTAAAGGACAGGCGAACACTGAAGCTTTCTTT
15,-,-,TRBV13,TRBJ2-5,CASSLYGGGEETQYF,TGTGCCAGCAGCTTGTACGGGGGCGGAGAGGAGACCCAGTACTTC
11,-,-,TRBV29-1,TRBJ2-3,CSVAHTDTQYF,TGCAGCGTTGCCCACACAGATACGCAGTATTTT
14,-,-,TRBV6-1,TRBJ2-3,CASRTSQGTDTQYF,TGTGCCAGCCGCACCTCGCAAGGCACAGATACGCAGTATTTT
17,TRBD2,-,TRBV5-1,TRBJ2-1,CASSLGTSGRVGNEQFF,TGCGCCAGCAGCTTGGGGACTAGCGGGAGAGTGGGGAATGAGCAGTTCTTC
13,TRBD2,-,TRBV7-3,TRBJ2-3,CASSPGGSDTQYF,TGTGCCAGCAGCCCCGGGGGGTCAGATACGCAGTATTTT
13,-,few,TRBV12-3/TRBV12-4,TRBJ2-1,CASSPLVGNEQFF,TGTGCCAGCAGCCCGCTCGTAGGGAATGAGCAGTTCTTC
15,-,-,TRBV29-1,TRBJ1-1,CSVDGGAGWNTEAFF,TGCAGCGTTGACGGGGGGGCAGGGTGGAACACTGAAGCTTTCTTT
14,-,many,TRBV20-1,TRBJ2-7,CSASPRDPSYEQYF,TGCAGTGCTAGCCCCCGGGACCCTTCCTACGAGCAGTACTTC
15,-,-,TRBV20-1,TRBJ2-7,CSALRADPSSYEQYF,TGCAGTGCCCTAAGAGCGGATCCGTCATCCTACGAGCAGTACTTC
15,TRBD2,-,TRBV5-1,TRBJ2-7,CASSLRTSGSAEQYF,TGCGCCAGCAGCTTACGGACTAGCGGGAGTGCCGAGCAGTACTTC